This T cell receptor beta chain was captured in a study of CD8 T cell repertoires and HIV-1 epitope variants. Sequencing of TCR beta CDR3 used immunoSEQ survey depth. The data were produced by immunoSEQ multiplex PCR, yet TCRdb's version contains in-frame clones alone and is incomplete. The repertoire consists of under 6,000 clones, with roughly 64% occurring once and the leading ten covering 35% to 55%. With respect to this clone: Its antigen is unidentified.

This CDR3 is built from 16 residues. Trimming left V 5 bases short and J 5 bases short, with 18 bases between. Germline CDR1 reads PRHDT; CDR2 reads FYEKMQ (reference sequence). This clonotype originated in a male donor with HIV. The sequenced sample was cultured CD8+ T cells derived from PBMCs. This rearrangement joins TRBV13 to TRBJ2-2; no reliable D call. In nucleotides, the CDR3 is TGTGCCAGCAGCACACGAGGCTCGGGTCGGACCGGGGAGCTGTTTTTT. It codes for CASSTRGSGRTGELFF.